What follows are 5 T cell receptor beta chains derived from one specimen sequenced in a study of shared clonotypes between healthy human individuals. Method: immunoSEQ multiplex PCR; TCRdb's copy keeps in-frame clones and lacks some. Of roughly 1 million clones in the sample, roughly 70% were seen once. The specimen was memory CD4+ T cells sorted from blood. Noted subset: CD45RA-negative fraction. These receptors were collected from a man aged 18 to 35 in good health.

The V call is TRBV5-1, the J call TRBJ1-6; D is unresolved. The CDR3 covers 15 residues. The germline gives CDR1 SGHRS, CDR2 YFSETQ. V was clipped by 0 bases and J by 12 bases, with 16 bases between them. The CDR3 nucleotides are TGCGCCAGCAGCTTGGAGGGTCGGGGAATTCGACCCCTCCACTTT. This encodes CASSLEGRGIRPLHF.

The chain employs TRBV5-1 and TRBJ2-5; D not certain. The CDR3 runs 14 residues. Germline lookup yields CDR1 SGHRS and CDR2 YFSETQ. V was clipped by 4 bases and J by 5 bases, with 15 bases between them. The CDR3 DNA is TGCGCCAGCAGCCCCAAGGGCACCGGGGAGACCCAGTACTTC. Protein sequence: CASSPKGTGETQYF. Full variable domain (outside the CDR3, taken from reference TRBV5-1 and TRBJ2-5): KAGVTQTPRYLIKTRGQQVTLSCSPISGHRSVSWYQQTPGQGLQFLFEYFSETQRNKGNFPGRFSGRQFSNSRSEMNVSTLELGDSALYLCASSPKGTGETQYFGPGTRLLVL.

The chain carries TRBV5-5 and TRBJ1-5; D may be TRBD1 (6 bases). The germline V gene encodes CDR1 SGHKS and CDR2 YYEKEE (reference sequence). Deletions cut 3 bases from V and 7 bases from J, with 17 bases between. CDR3 size: 15 residues. This CDR3 is CASSSRFDRTQPQHF. The CDR3, as DNA: TGTGCCAGCAGCTCGCGATTCGACAGGACACAGCCCCAGCATTTT.

This clone showed up just a few times. The chain combines TRBV7-9 with TRBJ2-3, with D perhaps assigned TRBD1 or TRBD2 (5 bases each). Trimming removed 4 bases at V and 2 bases at J, with 10 bases between. CDR3 length: 14 amino acids. Germline values: CDR1 SEHNR, CDR2 FQNEAQ (reference sequence). The CDR3: CASSSEGTTDTQYF. In DNA form, the CDR3 reads TGTGCCAGCAGCTCCGAGGGGACCACAGATACGCAGTATTTT.

This clone has only one observation. The CDR3 here is CASSPVGGEQFF. The CDR3 bases are TGTGCCAGCAGCCCGGTAGGGGGTGAGCAGTTCTTC. V is TRBV7-8 and J is TRBJ2-1; possible D gene TRBD1, 6 bases. Germline assignment: CDR1 SGHVS and CDR2 FQNEAQ. V was clipped by 5 bases and J by 9 bases, with 11 bases between them. This CDR3 has 12 amino acids.